This T cell receptor beta chain was retrieved from a study of shared clonotypes between healthy human individuals. Study-wide points: Depth was large, yet rarefaction showed that sorted-subset sequencing was incomplete. The study found lower generation probabilities in non-shared clonotypes than in those shared by all four donors. Estimated richness values were generally larger in naive subsets than in memory subsets.

The assay was immunoSEQ multiplex PCR, and TCRdb's table has in-frame clones only and misses some. The table lists 2.3 million or so clones, over 90% of them singletons. A CD45RA+ naive subset and a CD45RA-negative memory subset were split from CD4+ cells. Concerning this clone: Its antigen is undetermined.

Source material: naive CD4+ T cells from PBMCs. Subset denoted: CD45RA+ positively selected. This receptor was identified in a young man in good health. Some clones in this sample may be carry-over from other donors' samples.

The CDR3 sequence: CASSIDGPRTDTQYF. The CDR3 bases are TGTGCCAGTAGTATAGACGGTCCTCGCACAGATACGCAGTATTTT. The chain uses TRBV19 and TRBJ2-3, with unresolved D. Trimming pared 0 bases from V and 1 base from J, leaving 8 bases between. The CDR3 contains 15 residues. Germline CDR1 and CDR2: LNHDA and SQIVND (reference sequence).